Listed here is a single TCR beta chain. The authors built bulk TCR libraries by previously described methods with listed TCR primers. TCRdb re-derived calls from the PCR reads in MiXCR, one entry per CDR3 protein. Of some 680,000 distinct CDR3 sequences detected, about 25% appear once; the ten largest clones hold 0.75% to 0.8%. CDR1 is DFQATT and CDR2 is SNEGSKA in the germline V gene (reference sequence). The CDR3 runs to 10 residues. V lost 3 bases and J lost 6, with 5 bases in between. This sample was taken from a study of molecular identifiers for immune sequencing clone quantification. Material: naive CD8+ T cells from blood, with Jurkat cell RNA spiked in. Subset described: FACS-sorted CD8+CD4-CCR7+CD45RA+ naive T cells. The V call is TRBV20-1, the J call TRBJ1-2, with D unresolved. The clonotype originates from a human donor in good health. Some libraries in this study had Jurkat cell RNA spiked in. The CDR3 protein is CSASPHGYTF. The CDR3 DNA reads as TGCAGTGCTAGTCCTCATGGCTACACCTTC.